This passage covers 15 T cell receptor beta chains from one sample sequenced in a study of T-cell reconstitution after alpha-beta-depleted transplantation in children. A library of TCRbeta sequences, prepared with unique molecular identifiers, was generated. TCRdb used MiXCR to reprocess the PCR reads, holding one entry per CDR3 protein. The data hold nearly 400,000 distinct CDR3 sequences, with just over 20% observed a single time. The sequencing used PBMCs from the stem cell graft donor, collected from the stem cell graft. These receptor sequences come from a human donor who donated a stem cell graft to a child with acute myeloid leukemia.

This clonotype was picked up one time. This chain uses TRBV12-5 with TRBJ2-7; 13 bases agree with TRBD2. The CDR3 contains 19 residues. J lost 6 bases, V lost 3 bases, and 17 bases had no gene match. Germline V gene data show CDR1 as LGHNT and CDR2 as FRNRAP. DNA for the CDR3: TGTGCTAGTGGTTTCACATCCACCGGACGGACTAGCGGGAGCCGCGAGCAGTACTTC. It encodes CASGFTSTGRTSGSREQYF.

CDR3 DNA sequence: TGCAGTGCTAGGACACCGGGACAGTTCTACGAGCAGTACTTC. This sequence encodes CSARTPGQFYEQYF. The chain carries TRBV20-1 and TRBJ2-7; 7 bases agree with TRBD1. The CDR3 totals 14 residues. The germline gives CDR1 DFQATT, CDR2 SNEGSKA (reference sequence). After removal of 3 bases from V and 3 bases from J, the junction contained 8 bases not matched to a gene.

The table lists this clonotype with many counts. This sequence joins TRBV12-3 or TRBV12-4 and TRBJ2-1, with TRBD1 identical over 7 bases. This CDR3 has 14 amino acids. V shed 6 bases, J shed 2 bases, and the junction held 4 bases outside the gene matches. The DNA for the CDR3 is TGTGCCAGCAGATCCGGGACAGCCTACAATGAGCAGTTCTTC. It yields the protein CASRSGTAYNEQFF.

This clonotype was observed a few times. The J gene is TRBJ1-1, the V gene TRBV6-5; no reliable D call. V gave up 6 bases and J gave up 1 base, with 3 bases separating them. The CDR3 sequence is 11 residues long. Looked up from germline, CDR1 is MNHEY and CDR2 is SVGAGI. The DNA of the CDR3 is TGTGCCAGCAGGTCGAACACTGAAGCTTTCTTT. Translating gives CASRSNTEAFF.

The CDR3 DNA sequence: TGTGCCAGCTCCTATATCGACGGGGAGACCCAGTACTTC. Amino acid sequence: CASSYIDGETQYF. V is TRBV12-3 or TRBV12-4 and J is TRBJ2-5; D not resolved. V lost 8 bases and J lost 5, with 15 bases in between. The CDR3 spans 13 residues.

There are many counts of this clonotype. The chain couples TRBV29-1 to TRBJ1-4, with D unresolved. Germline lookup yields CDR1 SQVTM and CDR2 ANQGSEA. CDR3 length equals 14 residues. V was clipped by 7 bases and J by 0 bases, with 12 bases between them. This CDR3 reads CSGTEGATNEKLFF. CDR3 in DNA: TGCAGCGGGACGGAAGGCGCAACTAATGAAAAACTGTTTTTT.

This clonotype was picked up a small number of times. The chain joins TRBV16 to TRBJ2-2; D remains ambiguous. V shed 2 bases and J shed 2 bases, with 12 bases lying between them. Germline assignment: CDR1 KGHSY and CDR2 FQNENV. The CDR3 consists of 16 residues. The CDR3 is CASSQGVTSNTGELFF. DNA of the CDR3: TGTGCCAGCAGCCAAGGAGTGACGTCTAACACCGGGGAGCTGTTTTTT.

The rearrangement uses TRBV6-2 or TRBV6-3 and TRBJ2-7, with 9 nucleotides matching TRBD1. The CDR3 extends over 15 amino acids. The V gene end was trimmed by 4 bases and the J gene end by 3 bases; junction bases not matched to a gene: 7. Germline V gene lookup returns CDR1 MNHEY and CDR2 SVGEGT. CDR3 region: CASSSRDRAVYEQYF. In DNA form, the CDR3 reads TGTGCCAGCAGTTCAAGGGACAGGGCCGTCTACGAGCAGTACTTC.

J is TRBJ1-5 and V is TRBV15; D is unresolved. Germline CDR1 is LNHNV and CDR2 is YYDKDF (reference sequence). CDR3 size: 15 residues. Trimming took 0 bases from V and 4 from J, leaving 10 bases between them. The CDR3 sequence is CATSREVAGNQPQHF. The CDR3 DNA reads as TGTGCCACCAGCAGAGAAGTTGCGGGGAATCAGCCCCAGCATTTT.

CDR3 protein: CASSLWVSGTASTDTQYF. The CDR3 DNA sequence: TGTGCCAGCAGCTTGTGGGTTAGCGGGACTGCTAGCACAGATACGCAGTATTTT. The chain employs TRBV5-4 and TRBJ2-3; TRBD2 matches 8 bases. CDR3 size: 18 residues. V lost 1 base and J lost 0; bases outside the gene matches: 10. CDR1 and CDR2 (germline): SGHNT, YYREEE (reference sequence).

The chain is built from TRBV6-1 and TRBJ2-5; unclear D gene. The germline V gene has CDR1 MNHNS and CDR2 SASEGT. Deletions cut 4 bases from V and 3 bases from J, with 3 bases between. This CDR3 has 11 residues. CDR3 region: CASSAEETQYF. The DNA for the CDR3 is TGTGCCAGCAGTGCTGAAGAGACCCAGTACTTC.

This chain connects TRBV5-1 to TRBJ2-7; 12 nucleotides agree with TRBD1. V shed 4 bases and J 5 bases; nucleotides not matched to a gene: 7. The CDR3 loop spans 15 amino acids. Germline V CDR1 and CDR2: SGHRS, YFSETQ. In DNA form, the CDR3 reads TGCGCCAGCAGCGACCGGGACAGGGGGCGCGACGAGCAGTACTTC. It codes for CASSDRDRGRDEQYF.

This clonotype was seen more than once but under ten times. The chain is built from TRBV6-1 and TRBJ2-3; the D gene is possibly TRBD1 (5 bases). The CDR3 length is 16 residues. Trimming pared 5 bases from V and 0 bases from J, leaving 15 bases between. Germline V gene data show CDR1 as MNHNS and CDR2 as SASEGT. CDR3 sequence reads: CASSPLLGPSTDTQYF. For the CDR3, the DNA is TGTGCCAGCAGTCCCCTACTGGGGCCCAGCACAGATACGCAGTATTTT.

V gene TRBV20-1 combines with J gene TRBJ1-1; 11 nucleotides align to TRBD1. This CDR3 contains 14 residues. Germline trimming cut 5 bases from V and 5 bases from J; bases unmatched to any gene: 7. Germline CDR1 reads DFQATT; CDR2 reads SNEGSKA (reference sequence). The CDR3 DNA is TGCAGTGCTCTTCCCGGGACAGGGGGGACTGAAGCTTTCTTT. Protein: CSALPGTGGTEAFF.

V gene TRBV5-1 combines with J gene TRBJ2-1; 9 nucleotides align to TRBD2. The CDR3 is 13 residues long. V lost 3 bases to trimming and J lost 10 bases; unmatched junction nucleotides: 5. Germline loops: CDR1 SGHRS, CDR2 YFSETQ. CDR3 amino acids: CASSSIAGVEQFF. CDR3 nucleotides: TGCGCCAGCAGCTCGATAGCGGGAGTGGAGCAGTTCTTC.